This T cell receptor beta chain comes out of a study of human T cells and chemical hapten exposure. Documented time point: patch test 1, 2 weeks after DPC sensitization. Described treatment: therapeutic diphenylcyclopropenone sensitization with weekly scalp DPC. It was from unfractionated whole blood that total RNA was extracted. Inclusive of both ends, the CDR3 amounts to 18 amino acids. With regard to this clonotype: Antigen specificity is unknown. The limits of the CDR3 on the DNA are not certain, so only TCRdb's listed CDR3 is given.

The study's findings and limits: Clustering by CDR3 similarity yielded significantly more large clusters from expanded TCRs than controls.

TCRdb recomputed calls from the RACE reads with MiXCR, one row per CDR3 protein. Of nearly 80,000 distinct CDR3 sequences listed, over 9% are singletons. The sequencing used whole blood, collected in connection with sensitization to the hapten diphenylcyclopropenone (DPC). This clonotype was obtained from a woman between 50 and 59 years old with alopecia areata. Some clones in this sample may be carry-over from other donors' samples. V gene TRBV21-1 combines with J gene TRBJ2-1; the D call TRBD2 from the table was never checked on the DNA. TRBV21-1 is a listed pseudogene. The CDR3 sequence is CASSNLPVAGGIYNEQFF.